This entry concerns a single T cell receptor (beta chain). This clonotype was detected only a few times. No antigen is known for it. It has no much larger one-base neighbor in the sample; base qualities were not kept. From the second PCR step onward, the TCR alpha chain libraries and the TCR beta chain libraries were amplified separately. Donor CMV status was determined by IFNgamma production from CD4+ T cells after overnight stimulation of fresh PBMCs with CMV viral lysate. Using Miltenyi beads, CD4 T cells were first positively selected, and CD8 T cells were then positively selected from the CD4-negative fraction. Cells were stained for CD3, CD4, CD8, CD45RA, CD27 and a live/dead dye and were sorted on a BD Aria II into four subsets based on CD45RA and CD27. Three healthy volunteers provided blood, and the blood of each volunteer was split into CD4 and CD8 T cells and then into four differentiation subsets. Approximately 0.11 L of peripheral blood was drawn per donor, and PBMC were isolated by Ficoll-Paque PLUS density-gradient centrifugation. Sorted cells were lysed in RLT buffer, and RNA was extracted with a Qiagen RNeasy kit and stored at -80°C.

Libraries were prepared through UMI-ligation and nested PCR. To cover both TRBC1 and TRBC2, the beta constant-region primer consisted of an equimolar mix of two oligonucleotides. The ligated cDNA went through four rounds of PCR with nested alpha and beta constant-region primers together with the SP2 primer. A single-stranded oligonucleotide bearing the SP2 primer plus a 12-nucleotide UMI was ligated onto the 3' end of the cDNA by T4 RNA ligase 1. The ligation reaction was kept at 16 degrees C for about 19-25 hours. PCR2 was usually performed as a SYBR Green qPCR and halted at a preset threshold so that over-amplification would not occur. Agencourt AMPure XP magnetic beads were used for all purifications after the first. Libraries were quantified by Qubit and checked on a TapeStation, where a main peak was expected near 650 bp. The pooled libraries were sequenced on an Illumina MiSeq using v2 2x251 paired-end kits, which usually yielded 1-2 million reads per sample. Each sample's library went into the pool at around 4 nM, and about 5-8% PhiX was added to help with cluster recognition. From the authors' description of their analysis: FASTQ reads processed by Demultiplexor were assigned V and J genes by Decombinator through tag matching that tolerated a single base-pair mismatch. Collapsinator used UMIs to correct both sequencing errors and frequency errors arising from PCR heterogeneity. TCRs were translated and CDR3s were extracted from the conserved cysteine to the FGXG phenylalanine by CDR3Translator, with non-productive sequences being flagged. Gini, Shannon entropy and inverse Simpson indices were calculated on repertoires subsampled to equal numbers of UMI-defined TCRs. Power-law fits to clonotype abundance distributions were performed by maximum likelihood within the linear range. For one naive CD8 sample, the pipeline and MIGEC produced similar UMI counts, unique TCR numbers and clonal distributions. In one analysis, naive TCRs that were also found in any memory subset of the same donor were excluded from the naive repertoire. Repertoires were searched for approximately 7,000 CMV-associated CDR3 sequences compiled from VDJdb and a published dataset. TCRdb handled the public reads itself, with Q25 trimming in fastp and clone calling in MiXCR, and kept productive beta chains. A single entry per CDR3 protein holds the most common genes and DNA from its merged rows. TCRdb, not the original authors, processed these V and J calls. Present in this sample are over 90,000 distinct CDR3 sequences, roughly 12% of which were seen just once. The ten largest clones represent around 0.13% of the sample.

The data belong to a study of naive and memory T cell subsets (dated by TCRdb to about 2017). In the study overall: Sorted naive and memory T cell subsets from peripheral blood were analyzed in the study using a UMI-based, open-source pipeline for TCR alpha and beta sequencing. The results of the functional CMV T cell responses matched the IgG serology results in every case. RNA was DNase-treated and reverse transcribed with TCR constant-region primers, mostly using SuperScript III. Overall study outcomes, separate from this receptor: RNA-based TCR counts may be influenced by expression changes linked to T cell activation and differentiation. In both CD4 and CD8 cells, a rise in Gini index and a fall in Shannon and inverse Simpson diversity were observed from naive through CM, EM and EMRA. Once error correction was done, more than 90% of naive TCR sequences showed up just once, which made the naive abundance distributions much steeper than those of the memory subsets. Each clonotype was defined as a single alpha or beta chain sequence rather than as a paired alpha/beta receptor. A power law was followed by TCR abundance, with an exponent that differed between naive and memory subsets but was consistent across the three individuals. Naive repertoires, especially CD8, contained a few larger clonotypes, possibly memory cells re-expressing CD45RA. The repertoire findings for the naive and memory subsets could not be validated against a ground truth because none was available.

Via the germline V gene, CDR1 is SGHTA and CDR2 FQGNSA. The CDR3 contains 19 residues, cysteine and phenylalanine counted. Only the CDR3 region is kept as DNA, spanning 57 bases read in frame from base 1. The trim is 2 bases for V and 0 bases for J, with a gap of 20 bases between the germline ends. The chain employs TRBV7-2 and TRBJ1-3; a weak D assignment points to TRBD1 (6 bases agree). The sequence came from a human donor in good health. Specimen: naive CD4+ T cells from blood. The cell subset or site label of this sample denotes: naive T cells, CD45RA high CD27+. The DNA is as follows: TGTGCCAGCAGCTTAAGGGGCGGGGGCCAGCGACCCTCTGGAAACACCATATATTTT. Its translation reads: CASSLRGGGQRPSGNTIYF.